These T cell receptor beta chains were read from a single sample in a study of T cells in tuberculosis. Assay: immunoSEQ multiplex PCR; the TCRdb copy retains only in-frame clones and omits some. The sample yields some 60,000 clones, 81% seen once. Material for sequencing was CD1b-GMM tetramer-negative cells sorted from PBMCs. Receptors were obtained from an adult woman with latent tuberculosis. The CDR3 runs from the conserved cysteine through the conserved F or W. The order of the fields is J gene, V gene, clone size, D gene, CDR3 DNA, CDR3 protein. D genes are given only for firm matches. The size of a clone is reported for some rows only, either as once, few or many, or as a class for expanded clones.

TRBJ1-5 | TRBV27 | NA | NA | TGTGCCAGCAGTTTATCAAGAGATCAGCCCCAGCATTTT | CASSLSRDQPQHF
TRBJ1-3 | TRBV9 | few | TRBD1 | TGTGCCAGCAGCGTAGAGGCAGGGGGGTTTGACACCATATATTTT | CASSVEAGGFDTIYF
TRBJ2-2 | TRBV6-6 | NA | NA | TGTGCCAGCAGTTATAGTGGGCAGTACACCGGGGAGCTGTTTTTT | CASSYSGQYTGELFF
TRBJ2-2 | TRBV27 | NA | NA | TGTGCCAGCAGTTTGGAGGGGGCTTACACCGGGGAGCTGTTTTTT | CASSLEGAYTGELFF
TRBJ1-1 | TRBV27 | NA | NA | TGTGCCAGCAGTACCACGACCGATAAGGACAGATGGAACACTGAAGCTTTCTTT | CASSTTTDKDRWNTEAFF
TRBJ2-4 | TRBV25-1 | NA | NA | TGTGCCAGCAGGGGTACAGGGAAGCAAAACATTCAGTACTTC | CASRGTGKQNIQYF
TRBJ2-4 | TRBV9 | NA | TRBD2 | TGTGCCAGCAGCGTAGGAGCGGGAGGGAAGGTCATTCAGTACTTC | CASSVGAGGKVIQYF
TRBJ2-7 | TRBV9 | few | TRBD1 | TGTGCCAGCAGCGCCGGACAGGGAGGAACCTACGAGCAGTACTTC | CASSAGQGGTYEQYF
TRBJ1-5 | TRBV28 | NA | TRBD1 | TGTGCCAGCAGTAACATAGACAGGGGTGAGCCCCAGCATTTT | CASSNIDRGEPQHF
TRBJ1-1 | TRBV14 | NA | TRBD1 | TGTGCCAGCAGCCGCGGAGGACAGGGATACACTGAAGCTTTCTTT | CASSRGGQGYTEAFF
TRBJ2-1 | TRBV4-1 | NA | TRBD2 | TGCGCCAGCAGCCAAGCCCCTAGCGGGAGTATCGACAATGAGCAGTTCTTC | CASSQAPSGSIDNEQFF
TRBJ1-2 | TRBV19 | NA | NA | TGTGCCAGTAGTGGACAGTTCACGGGCGGCTACACCTTC | CASSGQFTGGYTF
TRBJ2-2 | TRBV18 | NA | NA | TGTGCCAGCTTAGCCGGGACTCATACCGGGGAGCTGTTTTTT | CASLAGTHTGELFF
TRBJ2-5 | TRBV5-1 | once | TRBD1 | TGCGCCAGCAGCTTGGAGGGGACAGAAGAGACCCAGTACTTC | CASSLEGTEETQYF
TRBJ2-7 | TRBV5-1 | NA | NA | TGCGCCAGCAGCCCGGAGGGGCGGCAGAACTCCTACGAGCAGTACTTC | CASSPEGRQNSYEQYF
TRBJ1-2 | TRBV6-6 | once | NA | TGTGCCAGCAGTTACGCGGCAGAAACCTATGGCTACACCTTC | CASSYAAETYGYTF
TRBJ1-3 | TRBV6-1 | NA | NA | TGTGCCAGCAGCGCAGGTACTAGCTCTGGAAACACCATATATTTT | CASSAGTSSGNTIYF
TRBJ1-1 | TRBV30 | NA | NA | TGTGCCTGGAGTGTCGGAACAGGGAGTCTGACTGAAGCTTTCTTT | CAWSVGTGSLTEAFF
TRBJ2-5 | TRBV30 | NA | TRBD2 | TGTGCCTGGACCGAAAGCGGGGGGGAGGAGACCCAGTACTTC | CAWTESGGEETQYF
TRBJ2-7 | TRBV4-1 | NA | TRBD1 | TGCGCCAGCAGCCGCGCACAGGGGCCCGAGCAGTACTTC | CASSRAQGPEQYF
TRBJ2-7 | TRBV19 | NA | NA | TGTGCCAGTAGTATAGGTCTACCTTACGAGCAGTACTTC | CASSIGLPYEQYF
TRBJ2-1 | TRBV4-1 | NA | NA | TGCGCCAGCAGCCAAAGCGGTAGCTCCTACAATGAGCAGTTCTTC | CASSQSGSSYNEQFF
TRBJ2-3 | TRBV5-1 | NA | NA | TGCGCCAGCAGCTTGGCCGAACGCCCGGGAGATACGCAGTATTTT | CASSLAERPGDTQYF
TRBJ1-1 | TRBV19 | NA | NA | TGTGCCTCTACAAAGGCAGGAACCAACACTGAAGCTTTCTTT | CASTKAGTNTEAFF
TRBJ2-3 | TRBV28 | NA | NA | TGTGCCAGCAGTTTGGCGGGGGCCCGGGAAGATACGCAGTATTTT | CASSLAGAREDTQYF
TRBJ2-7 | TRBV14 | few | NA | TGTGCCAGCAGCCCATTCAGGCCCAGGGACTCCTACGAGCAGTACTTC | CASSPFRPRDSYEQYF
TRBJ2-1 | TRBV18 | once | TRBD1 | TGTGCCAGGCTCGACCGGGACAGGGGTTACAATGAGCAGTTCTTC | CARLDRDRGYNEQFF
TRBJ1-4 | TRBV5-1 | NA | NA | TGCGCCAGCACCCGAACTGGGGGGACTAATGAAAAACTGTTTTTT | CASTRTGGTNEKLFF
TRBJ1-1 | TRBV7-3 | NA | NA | TGTGCCAGCATGGGGGGTGCGGTTGAAGCTTTCTTT | CASMGGAVEAFF
TRBJ2-7 | TRBV19 | few | NA | TGTGCCAGTAGGAAGCGGACGGAGTACTACGAGCAGTACTTC | CASRKRTEYYEQYF
TRBJ2-2 | TRBV13 | once | NA | TGTGCCAGCAGCTCGGGGAGACTACCCCACACCGGGGAGCTGTTTTTT | CASSSGRLPHTGELFF
TRBJ2-1 | TRBV4-3 | NA | NA | TGCGCCAGCAGCCAAGCCGGGACTGGAGCCTACAATGAGCAGTTCTTC | CASSQAGTGAYNEQFF
TRBJ2-2 | TRBV6-5 | NA | TRBD1 | TGTGCCAGCCGATGGACAGGACACACCGGGGAGCTGTTTTTT | CASRWTGHTGELFF
TRBJ2-1 | TRBV28 | NA | TRBD2 | TGTGCCAGCAGTTTGACTAGCGGGAGTCGCGAGCAGTTCTTC | CASSLTSGSREQFF
TRBJ2-7 | TRBV5-6 | NA | TRBD1 | TGTGCCAGCAGTGCCGGGACAGGGTATATCGGCTCCTACGAGCAGTACTTC | CASSAGTGYIGSYEQYF
TRBJ2-1 | TRBV7-2 | NA | TRBD2 | TGTGCCAGCAGCTCTAGCGGGGGGACGCACAATGAGCAGTTCTTC | CASSSSGGTHNEQFF
TRBJ2-3 | TRBV7-9 | NA | NA | TGTGCCAGCAGCTTAGAGGGGAGGGGGACCACAGATACGCAGTATTTT | CASSLEGRGTTDTQYF
TRBJ2-7 | TRBV11-3 | NA | NA | TGTGCCAGCAGCCTGTCCAGGGACGAGCAGTACTTC | CASSLSRDEQYF
TRBJ2-7 | TRBV11-2 | NA | TRBD2 | TGTGCCAGCAGCCCCTGGACTAGCGACGAGCAGTACTTC | CASSPWTSDEQYF
TRBJ2-3 | TRBV6-5 | NA | TRBD1 | TGTGCCGCCTGGGACAGGGAGGTAGATACGCAGTATTTT | CAAWDREVDTQYF
TRBJ1-6 | TRBV28 | NA | TRBD1 | TGTGCCAGCAGTTTATGGGGACAGGGAGGTTCACCCCTCCACTTT | CASSLWGQGGSPLHF
TRBJ1-6 | TRBV19 | NA | NA | TGTGCCAGTAGTATAGAGACCGGGAGTAATAGGAATTCCCCCCTCCACTTT | CASSIETGSNRNSPLHF
TRBJ2-7 | TRBV18 | NA | NA | TGTGCCAGCTCACATGACAGCACCTACGAGCAGTACTTC | CASSHDSTYEQYF
TRBJ2-7 | TRBV7-2 | few | TRBD1 | TGTGCCAGCAGCCGGACAGGGTACGAGCAGTACTTC | CASSRTGYEQYF
TRBJ2-3 | TRBV28 | NA | TRBD1 | TGTGCCAGCAGTCCCCCGGACAGGGCCCTCACAGATACGCAGTATTTT | CASSPPDRALTDTQYF
TRBJ1-3 | TRBV28 | medium-sized | NA | TGTGCCAGCAGTCTCATGCCGGGAAGCGATGGGAACACCATATATTTT | CASSLMPGSDGNTIYF
TRBJ1-1 | TRBV6-1 | NA | NA | TGTGCCAGCAGTGTTCGACAGGAAAACACTGAAGCTTTCTTT | CASSVRQENTEAFF
TRBJ1-5 | TRBV5-8 | NA | NA | TGTGCCAGCAGCTTGGATGCAGGGTATAGCAATCAGCCCCAGCATTTT | CASSLDAGYSNQPQHF
TRBJ2-3 | TRBV29-1 | NA | NA | TGCAGCGTTGTCCCACTTGAAACTAGCACAGATACGCAGTATTTT | CSVVPLETSTDTQYF
TRBJ1-5 | TRBV19 | NA | NA | TGTGCCAGTAGCATGGGGCAGGGGAGCAATCAGCCCCAGCATTTT | CASSMGQGSNQPQHF
TRBJ2-1 | TRBV6-5 | NA | TRBD2 | TGTGCCAGCAGTGGCGGGGGGTCCTACAATGAGCAGTTCTTC | CASSGGGSYNEQFF
TRBJ2-1 | TRBV29-1 | NA | TRBD2 | TGCAGCGGACGGGGGGGAGGGAATGAGCAGTTCTTC | CSGRGGGNEQFF